One and the same sample provided the 13 T cell receptor beta chains below, sequenced in a study of glioma-infiltrating T cells. Amplification of TCR alpha and beta CDR3 regions from RNA used iRepertoire nested multiplex PCR. Each CDR3 protein gets one entry after TCRdb re-called the multiplex PCR reads with MiXCR. The table lists tens of thousands of distinct CDR3 sequences, about 37% of them singletons. Sequenced: glioma tissue, nonneoplastic brain tissue, or PBMCs (not recorded which). The receptors shown here come from a human donor with low-grade glioma or glioblastoma, undergoing nonglioma brain surgery, or in good health (not recorded which).

This clonotype is deemed medium-sized. This chain joins TRBV27 and TRBJ1-6; no firm D call. Trimming pared 0 bases from V and 0 bases from J, leaving 9 bases between. Germline CDR1 reads MNHEY; CDR2 reads SMNVEV (reference sequence). This CDR3 has 17 amino acids. DNA for the CDR3: TGTGCCAGCAGTTTATCGCGACTCAGCTCCTATAATTCACCCCTCCACTTT. Residues: CASSLSRLSSYNSPLHF.

This clonotype was seen a handful of times. A single base separates this from a much larger clone, so it may be a read error. The gene calls are TRBV5-1 and TRBJ1-5; D unclear. The germline V and J ends were trimmed by 4 bases and 1 base, with 12 bases remaining between them. This CDR3 comprises 15 residues. The germline V gene has CDR1 SGHRS and CDR2 YFSETQ. The DNA for the CDR3 is TGCGCCAGCAGCCCGGAGGGAGGGAGCAATCAGCCCCAGCATTTT. Translating gives CASSPEGGSNQPQHF.

This chain joins TRBV28 and TRBJ2-1, with TRBD2 matching over 10 bases. Germline-derived CDR1 and CDR2 are MDHEN and SYDVKM. V lost 6 bases, J lost 7 bases, and 9 bases stayed unmatched. CDR3 size: 15 residues. As DNA, the CDR3 is TGTGCCAGCAGAGGCTCTACGGGACTAGCGAATGAGCAGTTCTTC. Translation: CASRGSTGLANEQFF.

Details on this clonotype: One end of the junction varies from germline; a read error may be responsible. This chain links TRBV28 with TRBJ2-1; D is possibly TRBD2 (6 bases). Germline CDR1 reads MDHEN; CDR2 reads SYDVKM. This CDR3 region has 12 residues. The CDR3 DNA sequence: TGCGCCAGCAGTTTTGGGGGGTCTGAGCAGTTCTTC. Its protein is CASSFGGSEQFF.

This clonotype showed up many times. This sequence joins TRBV6-1 and TRBJ1-2, with D possibly TRBD1 on 5 matching bases. With 8 bases removed from V and 0 bases from J, the gap between germline ends came to 22 bases. Germline CDR1 reads MNHNS; CDR2 reads SASEGT. This CDR3 contains 17 residues. In DNA form, the CDR3 reads TGTGCCAGCTTACTGGTTGGGAACAGGATAACTAACTATGGCTACACCTTC. Protein product: CASLLVGNRITNYGYTF.

This clonotype was recorded many times. The rearrangement links TRBV19 to TRBJ1-1, with 8 bases aligning to TRBD1. The CDR3 is made up of 13 amino acids. V shed 5 bases and J 6 bases; nucleotides not matched to a gene: 5. Germline V CDR1 and CDR2: LNHDA, SQIVND (reference sequence). The CDR3 DNA is TGTGCCAGTAGTGTGACAGGGGCAGCTGAAGCTTTCTTT. This translates into CASSVTGAAEAFF.

With regard to this clonotype: A much larger clone lies a single base off, so this may be a read error. This chain joins TRBV12-3 or TRBV12-4 and TRBJ1-1; TRBD1 matches 8 bases. The CDR3 runs 15 residues. J lost 11 bases, V lost 8 bases, and 19 bases had no gene match. CDR3 loop: CASASRGTGARLAFF. The CDR3, as DNA: TGTGCCAGCGCTTCCCGCGGGACAGGTGCTCGACTTGCTTTCTTT.

The V and J genes are TRBV5-4 and TRBJ2-5; weak D call: TRBD1 (5 bases). This CDR3 has 13 residues. V was trimmed by 6 bases and J by 3 bases, leaving 12 bases between them. Germline assignment: CDR1 SGHNT and CDR2 YYREEE (reference sequence). CDR3: CASTFIGEETQYF. CDR3 in DNA: TGTGCCAGCACCTTTATAGGGGAAGAGACCCAGTACTTC.

This clonotype was recorded at least ten times. The gene calls are TRBV7-2 and TRBJ2-7; 11 bases line up with TRBD2. From germline, CDR1 is SGHTA and CDR2 FQGNSA. This CDR3 spans 17 amino acids. The V gene end was trimmed by 1 base and the J gene end by 2 bases; junction bases not matched to a gene: 7. This CDR3 is CASSLGRASGGTYEQYF. Written as DNA, the CDR3 is TGTGCCAGCAGCTTAGGTAGGGCTAGCGGGGGGACCTACGAGCAGTACTTC.

This clonotype was observed at least ten times. V is TRBV28 and J is TRBJ2-1, with a tentative D call TRBD2 (6 bases). The CDR3 has 16 residues. Trimming stripped 3 bases from V and 2 bases from J, with 14 bases between. The V gene's germline CDR1 is MDHEN and CDR2 SYDVKM. CDR3 DNA sequence: TGTGCCAGCAGTTTGTCAGGCGGGGTAACCTACAATGAGCAGTTCTTC. Its translation is CASSLSGGVTYNEQFF.

The chain joins TRBV20-1 to TRBJ1-6; the D is unclear. The germline V and J ends were trimmed by 2 bases and 13 bases, with 12 bases remaining between them. This CDR3 is built from 12 residues. Germline values: CDR1 DFQATT, CDR2 SNEGSKA (reference sequence). CDR3 sequence: CSARRGNVPLHF. The CDR3 bases are TGCAGTGCTAGAAGAGGGAATGTCCCCCTCCACTTT.

Turning to this clonotype: Likely a read error: the CDR3 ends without its conserved phenylalanine or tryptophan. J is TRBJ1-6 and V is TRBV4-1; D unresolved. This CDR3 is built from 13 residues. Per germline, CDR1 MGHRA and CDR2 YSYEKL. With 3 bases removed from V and 10 bases from J, the gap between germline ends came to 10 bases. CDR3 nucleotide sequence: TGCGCCAGCAGCCAGGATGCGGTATCACCCCTCCACTCT. Its translation: CASSQDAVSPLHS.

The rearrangement joins TRBV6-5 to TRBJ2-3; the D gene is possibly TRBD2 (5 bases). Germline lookup yields CDR1 MNHEY and CDR2 SVGAGI. Trimming pared 5 bases from V and 1 base from J, leaving 16 bases between. The CDR3 spans 16 residues. The CDR3 is CASSTGCRGGTDTQYF. CDR3 DNA sequence: TGTGCCAGCAGTACCGGCTGTCGGGGTGGCACAGATACGCAGTATTTT.